One sample yielded the 21 T cell receptor beta chains listed below, sequenced in a study of Ad26.COV2.S vaccination and SARS-CoV-2 variants. The treatment denotes: 15 to 20 received Ad26.COV2.S at low or high dose, single or two shots; several received placebo; per-sample allocation not given. Sampling was performed 63 days after the first vaccine or placebo injection. Repertoires were generated with immunoSEQ multiplex PCR, while TCRdb's copy carries only in-frame clones and drops some. The sample shows fewer than 600,000 clones, roughly 87% of them seen only once. Material: peripheral blood, obtained in a trial of Ad26.COV2.S vaccine versus placebo. Every receptor here comes from a person aged 18-60 years who received the Ad26.COV2.S COVID-19 vaccine or a placebo.

The V and J genes are TRBV7-9 and TRBJ1-1; D unclear. Germline V gene data show CDR1 as SEHNR and CDR2 as FQNEAQ (reference sequence). Trimming shortened V by 6 bases and J by 7 bases, and 12 bases separated the two germline ends. The CDR3 sequence is 12 residues long. CDR3 sequence (DNA): TGTGCCAGCAGTTGGGCCGAGAATGAAGCTTTCTTT. Encoded protein: CASSWAENEAFF.

On this clone itself: The junction differs from germline at one of its ends, possibly a read error. V is TRBV3-1 (or the pseudogene TRBV3-2) and J is TRBJ2-1; no clear D gene. The CDR3 spans 11 residues. Per germline, CDR1 LGHDT and CDR2 YNNKEL (reference sequence). The CDR3 sequence: CASSQGLVWVF. CDR3 bases: TGTGCCAGCAGCCAAGGGCTAGTTTGGGTCTTC.

The chain is built from TRBV4-1 and TRBJ2-1, with 8 bases that match TRBD2. Germline assignment: CDR1 MGHRA and CDR2 YSYEKL. V shed 0 bases, J shed 7 bases, and the junction held 5 bases outside the gene matches. This CDR3 spans 15 amino acids. CDR3 residues: CASSQDPGGGNEQFF. The CDR3 bases are TGCGCCAGCAGCCAAGACCCGGGCGGGGGGAATGAGCAGTTCTTC.

The chain carries TRBV15 and TRBJ2-1, with TRBD2 identical over 7 bases. The CDR3 runs to 19 residues. V shed 0 bases, J shed 0 bases, and the junction held 11 bases outside the gene matches. From germline, CDR1 is LNHNV and CDR2 YYDKDF (reference sequence). The CDR3 reads CATSRDLVSTSISYNEQFF. As DNA, the CDR3 is TGTGCCACCAGCAGAGATCTTGTTTCGACTAGCATCTCCTACAATGAGCAGTTCTTC.

The gene calls are TRBV6-2 or TRBV6-3 and TRBJ2-1; TRBD1 aligns across 7 bases. Looked up from germline, CDR1 is MNHEY and CDR2 is SVGEGT. The CDR3 extends over 14 amino acids. Unmatched junction bases numbered 2, after V lost 4 bases and J lost 2 bases. CDR3 nucleotides: TGTGCCAGCAGTTTAGGGACAGCCTACAATGAGCAGTTCTTC. Residues: CASSLGTAYNEQFF.

This chain links TRBV4-3 with TRBJ1-1; possibly TRBD1 for D (6 bases). CDR3 size: 14 residues. The germline V and J ends were trimmed by 5 bases and 4 bases, with 14 bases remaining between them. CDR1 and CDR2 from the germline V gene are LGHNA and YSLEER. The CDR3: CASSVEGRGTEAFF. The CDR3 DNA sequence: TGCGCCAGCAGCGTGGAGGGCAGGGGCACTGAAGCTTTCTTT.

The V call is TRBV9, the J call TRBJ2-2, with 7 bases aligning to TRBD2. The CDR3 covers 15 residues. With 3 bases clipped from V and 2 bases from J, the junction kept 4 bases outside the gene matches. The germline V gene encodes CDR1 SGDLS and CDR2 YYNGEE. The CDR3 reads CASSGQRGNTGELFF. CDR3 bases: TGTGCCAGCAGCGGCCAGCGGGGAAACACCGGGGAGCTGTTTTTT.

The chain joins TRBV18 to TRBJ2-5; D is ambiguous. The CDR3 is 14 residues long. Germline CDR1 is KGHSH and CDR2 is LQKENI. Trimming pared 3 bases from V and 1 base from J, leaving 9 bases between. CDR3 sequence: CASSPLGRQETQYF. The DNA of the CDR3 is TGTGCCAGCTCACCTCTAGGGCGCCAAGAGACCCAGTACTTC.

The rearrangement joins TRBV18 to TRBJ1-2; D is undetermined. CDR3 length: 17 residues. Germline V gene data show CDR1 as KGHSH and CDR2 as LQKENI. V was cut by 6 bases and J by 0 bases, with 20 bases left in between. The CDR3 DNA sequence: TGTGCCAGCTCGGCCGATGGTGCGGGGAGGACTAACTATGGCTACACCTTC. Amino acid sequence: CASSADGAGRTNYGYTF.

The genes are TRBV18 and TRBJ1-2; unclear D gene. The CDR3 runs to 15 residues. Per germline, CDR1 KGHSH and CDR2 LQKENI. The germline V and J ends were trimmed by 2 bases and 0 bases, with 10 bases remaining between them. The CDR3 bases are TGTGCCAGCTCACCAGCGAAGATACCTAACTATGGCTACACCTTC. It yields the protein CASSPAKIPNYGYTF.

V and J are TRBV30 and TRBJ1-2; D remains ambiguous. Looked up from germline, CDR1 is GTSNPN and CDR2 is SVGIG (reference sequence). The germline V and J ends were trimmed by 4 bases and 1 base, with 13 bases remaining between them. The CDR3 length is 14 residues. This chain's CDR3 is CAWTYQQRNYGYTF. Here the CDR3 DNA reads TGTGCCTGGACGTATCAACAACGTAACTATGGCTACACCTTC.

The count of this clone is one. The J gene is TRBJ2-7, the V gene TRBV5-5; D unresolved. The CDR3 covers 13 residues. V was pared by 4 bases and J by 7 bases, with 15 bases between. Germline loops: CDR1 SGHKS, CDR2 YYEKEE (reference sequence). The CDR3 sequence: CASSARTPWEQYF. DNA for the CDR3: TGTGCCAGCAGCGCGAGGACCCCATGGGAGCAGTACTTC.

This clone is a singleton in its sample. The genes are TRBV30 and TRBJ2-1; the D gene is possibly TRBD1 (6 bases). CDR1 is GTSNPN and CDR2 is SVGIG in the germline V gene (reference sequence). This CDR3 contains 13 residues. V was trimmed by 3 bases and J by 6 bases, leaving 12 bases between them. DNA of the CDR3: TGTGCCTGGAGACTCAGGGGTGGCAATGAGCAGTTCTTC. It is translated as CAWRLRGGNEQFF.

V is TRBV5-1 and J is TRBJ1-2; TRBD1 matches at 9 bases. Per the germline V gene, CDR1 is SGHRS and CDR2 is YFSETQ. With V trimmed by 0 bases and J by 8 bases, 5 bases remained unmatched. The CDR3 has 14 amino acids. The CDR3 DNA follows: TGCGCCAGCAGCTTGGATGGGACAGGGAGAGGCTACACCTTC. It translates to CASSLDGTGRGYTF.

This rearrangement joins TRBV2 to TRBJ2-1; D is unresolved. CDR3 size: 15 residues. Germline lookup yields CDR1 SNHLY and CDR2 FYNNEI. The V gene lost 4 bases and the J gene lost 0 bases, with 10 bases spanning the gap. In DNA form, the CDR3 reads TGTGCCAGCAGTGGTCGGCGGAGCTCCTACAATGAGCAGTTCTTC. As protein: CASSGRRSSYNEQFF.

V gene TRBV2 combines with J gene TRBJ1-5; D is possibly TRBD1 (5 bases). The CDR3 is 15 amino acids. V lost 4 bases, J lost 1 base, and 11 bases lay in between. Germline CDR1 is SNHLY and CDR2 is FYNNEI. The CDR3 sequence: CASSGQGGSNQPQHF. The CDR3 DNA reads as TGTGCCAGCAGTGGGCAGGGCGGAAGCAATCAGCCCCAGCATTTT. Together with reference TRBV2 and TRBJ1-5, the CDR3 gives the full variable domain: EPEVTQTPSHQVTQMGQEVILRCVPISNHLYFYWYRQILGQKVEFLVSFYNNEISEKSEIFDDQFSVERPDGSNFTLKIRSTKLEDSAMYFCASSGQGGSNQPQHFGDGTRLSIL.

The V gene is TRBV2, the J gene TRBJ2-7; D is perhaps TRBD2 (6 bases). The CDR3 length is 14 residues. Trimming shortened V by 6 bases and J by 2 bases, and 14 bases separated the two germline ends. CDR1 is SNHLY, CDR2 FYNNEI, per germline. CDR3 in DNA: TGTGCCAGCAGGGACTACATTGGAACCTACGAGCAGTACTTC. Its protein is CASRDYIGTYEQYF.

This clone was seen a single time. The chain combines TRBV6-6 with TRBJ2-7, with 8 bases matching TRBD2. CDR3 length: 15 amino acids. V was clipped by 5 bases and J by 4 bases; unmatched bases: 10. Germline V gene sequence: CDR1 MNHNY, CDR2 SVGAGI (reference sequence). For the CDR3, the DNA is TGTGCCAGCAGTCTACGACTAGCGAGCCAGTACGAGCAGTACTTC. It yields the protein CASSLRLASQYEQYF.

This clone was seen just once. The V and J genes are TRBV6-2 or TRBV6-3 and TRBJ2-1, with D possibly being TRBD1 (6 bases). Germline values: CDR1 MNHEY, CDR2 SVGEGT. The length of the CDR3 is 15 residues. Trimming removed 5 bases at V and 6 bases at J, with 17 bases between. For the CDR3, the DNA is TGTGCCAGCAGTCCCGGGCCAGGGGAGTCCAATGAGCAGTTCTTC. It translates to CASSPGPGESNEQFF.

V and J are TRBV19 and TRBJ2-2; D gene ambiguous. CDR3 length: 17 amino acids. The V end lost 5 bases, the J end lost 6 bases, and 22 bases lay between the germline ends. The germline CDR1 and CDR2 sequences are LNHDA and SQIVND (reference sequence). The CDR3 region has the DNA TGTGCCAGTAGTTCGGTTAGTGTTGGCCACGGCTCCGGGGAGCTGTTTTTT. As protein: CASSSVSVGHGSGELFF.

The chain joins TRBV19 to TRBJ2-3, with 12 nucleotides matching TRBD2. The germline CDR1 and CDR2 sequences are LNHDA and SQIVND (reference sequence). V shed 9 bases, J shed 3 bases, and the junction held 7 bases outside the gene matches. The CDR3 is 15 amino acids. CDR3 sequence: CASQRTSGMTDTQYF. Here the CDR3 DNA reads TGTGCCAGCCAGAGGACTAGCGGGATGACAGATACGCAGTATTTT. The whole variable domain, filled in from reference TRBV19 and TRBJ2-3, reads DGGITQSPKYLFRKEGQNVTLSCEQNLNHDAMYWYRQDPGQGLRLIYYSQIVNDFQKGDIAEGYSVSREKKESFPLTVTSAQKNPTAFYLCASQRTSGMTDTQYFGPGTRLTVL.